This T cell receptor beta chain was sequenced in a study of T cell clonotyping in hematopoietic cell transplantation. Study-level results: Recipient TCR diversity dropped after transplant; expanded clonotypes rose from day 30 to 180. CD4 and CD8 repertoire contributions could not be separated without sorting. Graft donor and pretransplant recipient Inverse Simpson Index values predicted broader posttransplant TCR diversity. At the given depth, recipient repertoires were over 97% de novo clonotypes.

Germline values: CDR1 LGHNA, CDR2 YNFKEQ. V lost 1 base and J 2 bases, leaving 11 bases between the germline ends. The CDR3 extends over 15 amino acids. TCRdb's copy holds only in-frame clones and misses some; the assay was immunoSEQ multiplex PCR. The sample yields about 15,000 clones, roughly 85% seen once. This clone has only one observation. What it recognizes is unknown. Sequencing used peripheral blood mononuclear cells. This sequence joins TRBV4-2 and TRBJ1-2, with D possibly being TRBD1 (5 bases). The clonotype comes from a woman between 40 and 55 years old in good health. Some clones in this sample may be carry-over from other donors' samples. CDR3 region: CASSQAQGGNYGYTF. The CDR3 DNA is TGTGCCAGCAGCCAAGCGCAGGGTGGGAACTATGGCTACACCTTC.